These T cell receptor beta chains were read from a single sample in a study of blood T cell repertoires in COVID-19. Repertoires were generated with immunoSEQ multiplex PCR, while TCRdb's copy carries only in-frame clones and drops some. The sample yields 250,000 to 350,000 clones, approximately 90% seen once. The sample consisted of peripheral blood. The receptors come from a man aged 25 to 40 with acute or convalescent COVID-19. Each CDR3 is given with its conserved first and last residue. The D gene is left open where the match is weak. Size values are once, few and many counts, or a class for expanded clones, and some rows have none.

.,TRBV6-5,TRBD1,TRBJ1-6,TGTGCCAGCAGTTACGGACAGGGGGCCCGATCACCCCTCCACTTT,CASSYGQGARSPLHF
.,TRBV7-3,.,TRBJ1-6,TGTGCCAGCAGCTTAACGTCAGGGGTGTATAATTCACCCCTCCACTTT,CASSLTSGVYNSPLHF
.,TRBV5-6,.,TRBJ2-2,TGTGCCAGCAGCTTACATAACACCGGGGAGCTGTTTTTT,CASSLHNTGELFF
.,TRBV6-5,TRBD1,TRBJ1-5,TGTGCCAGCAGCCAGCGGACAGGGGGCTATCAGCCCCAGCATTTT,CASSQRTGGYQPQHF
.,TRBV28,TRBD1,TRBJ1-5,TGTGCCAGCAGTCTCGCCCAGGGGGCGCGACAACAGCCCCAGCATTTT,CASSLAQGARQQPQHF
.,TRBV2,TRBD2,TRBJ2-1,TGTGCCAGCTATAGCGGGGGGAGCAATGAGCAGTTCTTC,CASYSGGSNEQFF
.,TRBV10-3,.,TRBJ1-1,TGTGCCGCAGGGTACCACACTGAAGCTTTCTTT,CAAGYHTEAFF
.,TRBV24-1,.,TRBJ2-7,TGTGCCACCAGTGATTCGAGTAAGATCTCCTACGAGCAGTACTTC,CATSDSSKISYEQYF
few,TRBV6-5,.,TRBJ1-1,TGTGCCAGCAGAGCAGGGATCCACAACACTGAAGCTTTCTTT,CASRAGIHNTEAFF
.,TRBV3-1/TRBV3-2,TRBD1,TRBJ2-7,TGTGCCAGCAGCCAAGGTCGAGGGGGCCCCTACGAGCAGTACTTC,CASSQGRGGPYEQYF
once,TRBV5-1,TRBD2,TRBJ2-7,TGCGCCAGCAGCTTGGCAGGGAGGGCCTACGAGCAGTACTTC,CASSLAGRAYEQYF
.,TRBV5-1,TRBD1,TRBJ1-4,TGCGCCAGCAGCTTTGGTTCTAAAGGGACAGGTGACTATGAAAAACTGTTTTTT,CASSFGSKGTGDYEKLFF
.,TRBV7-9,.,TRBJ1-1,TGTGCCAGCAGCCGTTCCAACACTGAAGCTTTCTTT,CASSRSNTEAFF
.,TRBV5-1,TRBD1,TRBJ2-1,TGCGCCAGCAGTGTCGGGACAGGGGGTCCCAATGAGCAGTTCTTC,CASSVGTGGPNEQFF
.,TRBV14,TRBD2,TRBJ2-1,TGTGCCAGCAGCCTCTCACGGGTCCCGGGACTAGCGGGAGTCCCCCTATACAATGAGCAGTTCTTC,CASSLSRVPGLAGVPLYNEQFF
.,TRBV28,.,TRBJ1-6,TGTGCCAGCAGTCTCGCAGAGCCCGGGAGGTCACCCCTCCACTTT,CASSLAEPGRSPLHF
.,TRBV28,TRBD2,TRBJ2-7,TGTGCCAGCAGGCTAGCGGGAGTGTCCTACGAGCAGTACTTC,CASRLAGVSYEQYF
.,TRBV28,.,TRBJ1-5,TGTGCCAGCAGTTCCCTAGCGCGGGGATGGAATCAGCCCCAGCATTTT,CASSSLARGWNQPQHF
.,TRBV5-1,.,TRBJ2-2,TGCGCCAGCAGCTTGCGGTCCGGGACAAACACCGGGGAGCTGTTTTTT,CASSLRSGTNTGELFF
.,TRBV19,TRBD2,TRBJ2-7,TGTGCCAGTAAGGGGCCGGGACTAGTTCAGTACGAGCAGTACTTC,CASKGPGLVQYEQYF
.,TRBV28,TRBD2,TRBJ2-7,TGTGCCAGCAGTTTATTGTCGGGAGGGATATACGAGCAGTACTTC,CASSLLSGGIYEQYF
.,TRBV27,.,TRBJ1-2,TGTGCCAGCAGTCTCTCACCCGCGGGGGCCCCCGATGGCTACACCTTC,CASSLSPAGAPDGYTF
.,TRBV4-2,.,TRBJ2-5,TGTGCCAGCAGTCCCGGGGTTAAAGAGACCCAGTACTTC,CASSPGVKETQYF
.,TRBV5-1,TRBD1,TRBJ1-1,TGCGCCAGCAGCTTGCTGACAGGGAAGAACACTGAAGCTTTCTTT,CASSLLTGKNTEAFF
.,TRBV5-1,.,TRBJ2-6,TGCGCCAGCAGCAGCAGGGACTCTGGGGCCAACGTCCTGACTTTC,CASSSRDSGANVLTF
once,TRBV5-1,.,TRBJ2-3,TGCGCCAGCAGCTTGGAGCCTAACACAGATACGCAGTATTTT,CASSLEPNTDTQYF
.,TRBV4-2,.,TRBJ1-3,TGTGCCAGCAGCGAATCTAGGCAAAGAAACACCATATATTTT,CASSESRQRNTIYF
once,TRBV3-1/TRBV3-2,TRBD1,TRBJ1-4,TGTGCCAGCAGCTACCGGGACAGGGCGATTCCAACTAATGAAAAACTGTTTTTT,CASSYRDRAIPTNEKLFF
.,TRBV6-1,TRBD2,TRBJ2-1,TGTGCCAGCAGTGACATAGCGGGCCCATACAATGAGCAGTTCTTC,CASSDIAGPYNEQFF
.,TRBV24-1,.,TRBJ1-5,TGTGCCACCAGTGATCCCCGAGATGGGAGTCAGCCCCAGCATTTT,CATSDPRDGSQPQHF
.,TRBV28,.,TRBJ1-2,TGTGCCAGCAACTCCAGGAAGGGGCTCTATGGCTACACCTTC,CASNSRKGLYGYTF
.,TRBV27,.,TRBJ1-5,TGTGCCAGCAGCCTCGCTTCGGGGGGGCTGAATCAGCCCCAGCATTTT,CASSLASGGLNQPQHF
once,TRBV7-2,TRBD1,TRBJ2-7,TGTGCCAGCAGGGGGACAGGGGGGTTCTACGAGCAGTACTTC,CASRGTGGFYEQYF
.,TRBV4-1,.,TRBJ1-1,TGCGCCAGCAGCCCCATTGGCAGGGAGAACACTGAAGCTTTCTTT,CASSPIGRENTEAFF
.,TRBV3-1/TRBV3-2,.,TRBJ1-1,TGTGCCAGCAGCCAGGCTAGGGGCACTGAAGCTTTCTTT,CASSQARGTEAFF
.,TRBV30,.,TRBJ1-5,TGTGCCTGGACCGGAGGATCTCAGCCCCAGCATTTT,CAWTGGSQPQHF
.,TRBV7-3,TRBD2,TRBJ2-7,TGTGCCAGCAGCCCTTCCAGCGGGGCCTACGAGCAGTACTTC,CASSPSSGAYEQYF
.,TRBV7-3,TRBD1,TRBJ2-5,TGTGCCAGCAGCTTAGTAGAGCCCGGGACAGTTCAAGAGACCCAGTACTTC,CASSLVEPGTVQETQYF
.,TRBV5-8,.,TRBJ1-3,TGTGCCAGCAGCCTCATCGGGACAAACACAGGAAACACCATATATTTT,CASSLIGTNTGNTIYF
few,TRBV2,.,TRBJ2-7,TGTGCCAGCAGTGAGGTTTCCAGACACAACGAGCAGTACTTC,CASSEVSRHNEQYF
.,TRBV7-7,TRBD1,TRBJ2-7,TGTGCTAGCAGTCAGGCGACAGGGGCGCAAGTCCACGAGCAGTACTTC,CASSQATGAQVHEQYF
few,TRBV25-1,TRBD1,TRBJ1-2,TGTGCCAGCAGCCGGGACAGGGACAACTATGGCTACACCTTC,CASSRDRDNYGYTF
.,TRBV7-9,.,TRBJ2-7,TGTGCCAGCAGCTTATTAGCGGACAACTACGAGCAGTACTTC,CASSLLADNYEQYF
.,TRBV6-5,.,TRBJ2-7,TGTGCCAGCAGATCCCCGGGTTATACCTACGAGCAGTACTTC,CASRSPGYTYEQYF
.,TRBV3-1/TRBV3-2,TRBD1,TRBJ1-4,TGTGCCAGCAGCCAAGTCCCGACAGGGGACCGTGAAAAACTGTTTTTT,CASSQVPTGDREKLFF
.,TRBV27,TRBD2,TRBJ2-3,TGTGCCAGCAGTTTATACCCAGCGGGAGGGGGCGATACGCAGTATTTT,CASSLYPAGGGDTQYF
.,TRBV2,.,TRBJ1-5,TGTGCCAGCAGTGAAACAGTTTATCAGCCCCAGCATTTT,CASSETVYQPQHF
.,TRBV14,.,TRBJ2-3,TGTGCCAGCAGCCAAATAATCACAGATACGCAGTATTTT,CASSQIITDTQYF
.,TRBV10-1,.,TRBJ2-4,TGCGCCAGCAGTGAGTCTCAATTTGGAAGACGGGGGGCCAAAAACATTCAGTACTTC,CASSESQFGRRGAKNIQYF
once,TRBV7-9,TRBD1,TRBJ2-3,TGTGCCAGCAGCCTCGGACAGGGGACAGATACGCAGTATTTT,CASSLGQGTDTQYF